This T cell receptor (beta chain) is from a study of shared clonotypes between healthy human individuals. Findings and caveats of the study: Sharing across four donors was highest in naive CD4 (approximately 5%) and lowest in memory CD8 (approximately 0.4%).

Germline CDR1 is SGHVS and CDR2 is FQNEAQ. The V and J ends lost 5 bases and 2 bases, in that order; junction bases with no gene match: 12. The CDR3 length is 18 residues. A remark on this clone: Its specificity is not known.

Using immunoSEQ multiplex PCR, the repertoire was profiled, and TCRdb retains in-frame clones only, with some absent. The sample has fewer than 3 million clones, approximately 90% seen once. Every donor was a Caucasian adult from Nashville, Tennessee. Sequencing was carried out using naive CD4+ T cells from PBMCs. The sample's subset: CD45RA+ positively selected. The sequence derives from a man aged 18 to 35 in good health. Some clones in this sample may be carry-over from other donors' samples. The chain joins TRBV7-8 to TRBJ2-2; 9 nucleotides match TRBD1. This CDR3 reads CASSHSFRDRVNTGELFF. Written as DNA, the CDR3 is TGTGCCAGCAGCCACAGCTTCCGGGACAGGGTTAACACCGGGGAGCTGTTTTTT. Full variable domain (missing parts from reference TRBV7-8 and TRBJ2-2): GAGVSQSPRYKVAKRGQDVALRCDPISGHVSLFWYQQALGQGPEFLTYFQNEAQLDKSGLPSDRFFAERPEGSVSTLKIQRTQQEDSAVYLCASSHSFRDRVNTGELFFGEGSRLTVL.